Sequencing of this TCR beta chain was carried out in a study of blood T cell dynamics during melanoma immunotherapy. The CDR3 contains 15 residues. Per the germline V gene, CDR1 is SGHKS and CDR2 is YYEKEE (reference sequence). After removal of 6 bases from V and 7 bases from J, the junction contained 12 bases not matched to a gene. Time point here: pre-treatment baseline. Patients had no prior systemic cancer treatment, immunosuppressants or other active cancers. Sequenced by immunoSEQ multiplex PCR; TCRdb stores in-frame clones only, minus some. The data show roughly 9,700 clones, 70% to 90% seen once.

V usage is TRBV5-5 and J usage is TRBJ2-1; 8 bases are a match to TRBD1. The sample in question was blood, obtained from a patient treated with checkpoint blockade. The sequence was collected from a human donor with melanoma. The CDR3 loop is CASTPAQGAWNEQFF. CDR3 in DNA: TGTGCCAGCACCCCGGCCCAGGGGGCGTGGAATGAGCAGTTCTTC.